Listed below are T cell receptor beta chains from one sample, sequenced in a study of T cells in Graves' hyperthyroidism and ophthalmopathy. TCRdb independently ran MiXCR on the multiplex PCR reads; one entry per CDR3 protein. This sample carries a few hundred thousand distinct CDR3 sequences, more than 45% of them seen once, and the ten largest clones take nearly 8.5%. The material sequenced was peripheral blood or thyroid tissue (not recorded which). Receptors originate from a woman in her late teens or twenties with Graves' hyperthyroidism. Each CDR3 is given with its conserved first and last residue. The D gene is left open where the match is weak. Clone size is not always given. Where it is, it says once, few, many or a class for expanded clones.

v_call	clone_size	d_call	j_call	cdr3_nt	cdr3_aa
TRBV19	-	-	TRBJ2-6	TGTGCCAGCAGCTCCCGGGACTGGAACCCCTCTGGGGCCAACGTCCTGACTTTC	CASSSRDWNPSGANVLTF
TRBV6-1	-	TRBD2	TRBJ2-7	TGTGCCAGCAGGACCACCGGGACTAGCAATATCGAGCAGTACTTC	CASRTTGTSNIEQYF
TRBV4-1	few	-	TRBJ1-5	TGCGCCAGCAGCCAGGGCCAGCTTTATCAGCCCCAGCATTTT	CASSQGQLYQPQHF
TRBV6-5	few	-	TRBJ1-2	TGTGCCAGCAGTTACGATGGCACGGAGTATGGCTACACCTTC	CASSYDGTEYGYTF
TRBV25-1	once	-	TRBJ1-2	TGTGCCAGCAGCTTTTTCAGGGATGGTGGCTACACCTTC	CASSFFRDGGYTF
TRBV6-4	-	-	TRBJ1-6	TGTGCCAGCAGTGCTAGAGTAGGAGGACTACAGAATTCACCCCTCCACTTT	CASSARVGGLQNSPLHF
TRBV29-1	-	-	TRBJ2-6	TGCAGCGTTGTAACGGTTGGGGGAAATGGGGCCAACGTCCTGACTTTC	CSVVTVGGNGANVLTF
TRBV24-1	-	-	TRBJ2-2	TGTGCCACCAGTGAGGCCGGGGAGCTGTTTTTT	CATSEAGELFF
TRBV19	-	-	TRBJ2-5	TGTGCCAGTAGTATGCTCAGGGGCGGGGAGACCCAGTACTTC	CASSMLRGGETQYF
TRBV24-1	once	-	TRBJ1-6	TGTGCCAGCAGTTACACAGGAGAACGTGCTCGTCTGAGCTCCTATAATTCACCCCTCCACTTT	CASSYTGERARLSSYNSPLHF
TRBV7-3	few	-	TRBJ2-6	TGTGCCAGCAGCTACCGGGACAAGGCGTTCTCTGGGGCCAACGTCCTGACTTTC	CASSYRDKAFSGANVLTF
TRBV7-9	few	TRBD2	TRBJ2-3	TGTGCCAGCAGCCCCGGACTAGCGGGGGGCACAGATACGCAGTATTTT	CASSPGLAGGTDTQYF
TRBV29-1	many	-	TRBJ1-1	TGCAGCGTTGGACCGACCCCCAGCACGTTATTCTTT	CSVGPTPSTLFF
TRBV7-8	-	-	TRBJ1-4	TGTGCCAGCAGCTTCCTACGGGGCGATAATGAAAAACTGTTTTTT	CASSFLRGDNEKLFF
TRBV29-1	-	TRBD1	TRBJ2-5	TGCAGCGCAGCCGGGACAGGGGACCAAGAGACCCAGTACTTC	CSAAGTGDQETQYF
TRBV12-3/TRBV12-4	few	-	TRBJ1-1	TGTGCCAGCAGCCTGGGGTGGGGCCTGATGAACACTGAAGCTTTCTTT	CASSLGWGLMNTEAFF
TRBV7-2	many	TRBD1	TRBJ1-2	TGTGCCAGCAGGACAGGGGGCGGCTACACCTTC	CASRTGGGYTF
TRBV25-1	many	-	TRBJ2-7	TGTGCCAGCAGTGAGTGGTTGACGGAGGACGGCTACGAGCAGTACTTC	CASSEWLTEDGYEQYF
TRBV19	-	TRBD1	TRBJ2-7	TGTGCCAGTAGTATTAGCAGGGGGAACTACGAGCAGTACTTC	CASSISRGNYEQYF
TRBV7-2	many	-	TRBJ2-2	TGTGCCAGCAGCTCTTCGGGACGGGGGCGCGGGGAGCTGTTTTTT	CASSSSGRGRGELFF
TRBV7-9	few	-	TRBJ1-4	TGTGCCAGCACCTCGGGCCCCCGTTCAACTAATGAAAAACTGTTTTTT	CASTSGPRSTNEKLFF
TRBV7-3	many	-	TRBJ2-7	TGTGCCAGCAGCTTGGGACGGAACAACGAGCAGTACTTC	CASSLGRNNEQYF
TRBV2	-	-	TRBJ1-1	TGTGCCAGCTTTAACGGACCGATGAACACTGAAGCTTTCTTT	CASFNGPMNTEAFF